This TCR beta chain was recovered during a study of T-cell reconstitution after alpha-beta-depleted transplantation in children. Losses at the gene ends were 5 bases for V and 7 bases for J; bases not matched to a gene: 10. The CDR3 covers 16 residues. Germline CDR1 reads SGHTS; CDR2 reads YDEGEE. Library preparation (for TCRbeta) was performed with unique molecular identifiers. Via MiXCR, TCRdb re-called the PCR reads, giving one row per CDR3 protein. The sample includes 200,000 to 250,000 distinct CDR3 sequences, approximately 9.5% seen only once; the top ten take over 5.5%. This clonotype was detected ten times or more.

This sequence originates from a human donor who donated a stem cell graft to a child with acute lymphoblastic leukemia. The source was PBMCs from the stem cell graft donor, collected from the stem cell graft. The chain combines TRBV5-8 with TRBJ1-4, with TRBD1 matching 11 bases. The CDR3 loop reads CASRSRTGTGGEKLFF. In DNA form, the CDR3 reads TGTGCCAGCAGGTCTCGGACCGGGACAGGGGGTGAAAAACTGTTTTTT.